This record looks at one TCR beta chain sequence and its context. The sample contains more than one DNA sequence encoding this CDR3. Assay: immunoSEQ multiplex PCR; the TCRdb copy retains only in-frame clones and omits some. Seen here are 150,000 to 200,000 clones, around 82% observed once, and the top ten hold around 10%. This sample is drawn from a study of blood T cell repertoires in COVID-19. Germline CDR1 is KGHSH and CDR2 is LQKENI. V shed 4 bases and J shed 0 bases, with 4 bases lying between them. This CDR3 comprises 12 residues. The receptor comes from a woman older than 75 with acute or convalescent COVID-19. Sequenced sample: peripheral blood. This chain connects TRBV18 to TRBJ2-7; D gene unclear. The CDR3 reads CASSLSSYEQYF. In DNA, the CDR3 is TGTGCCAGCTCACTCAGCTCCTACGAGCAGTACTTC.